The T cell receptor beta chain under discussion was sequenced for a study of blood T cell repertoires in COVID-19. The CDR3 sequence is 14 residues long. In germline, CDR1 is MNHEY, CDR2 SVGAGI. V was clipped by 2 bases and J by 6 bases; unmatched bases: 6. Libraries were prepared by immunoSEQ multiplex PCR; TCRdb keeps only in-frame clonotypes and omits some of them. The sample includes 65,000 to 90,000 clones, 70% to 90% of them seen just once. The clonotype was recovered from a man aged 25-45 years with acute or convalescent COVID-19. The chain links TRBV6-5 to TRBJ2-7; 8 nucleotides line up with TRBD2. Input material: peripheral blood. The CDR3 sequence is CASSYGAGVPEQYF. For the CDR3, the DNA is TGTGCCAGCAGTTACGGAGCGGGAGTCCCCGAGCAGTACTTC.